The rows below give T cell receptor beta chains drawn from one sample of a study of CD8 T cells in Susac syndrome. TCRdb re-called the immunoSEQ multiplex PCR reads through MiXCR, storing one row per CDR3 protein. In the table there are hundreds of thousands of distinct CDR3 sequences, less than 96% of which are singletons. The sequenced material came from CD4+ T cells from PBMCs. The receptor source for this set is a human donor with Susac syndrome. CDR3s include the opening cysteine and the closing phenylalanine or tryptophan. A D gene is named only where the DNA matches it firmly. Size tells how often a clone was seen (once, few, many) or the class of an expanded clone, and some rows leave it out.

TGTGCCAGTGGCGCGCGTACAGGGGAAGGCTACACCTTC CASGARTGEGYTF TRBJ1-2 TRBD1 TRBV19 NA 13
TGTGCCAGCAGCTTGGCTGTTGAAGCTTTCTTT CASSLAVEAFF TRBJ1-1 NA TRBV5-6 NA 11
TGTGCCAGCAGCACCCGCCGGGACTTCCAAGAGACCCAGTACTTC CASSTRRDFQETQYF TRBJ2-5 NA TRBV7-9 NA 15
TGCAGCATAGCGGAGGACTACGAGCAGTACTTC CSIAEDYEQYF TRBJ2-7 NA TRBV29-1 NA 11
TGTGCCAGCAGTTACACACCGTGGCGGGCGGGGTCCTACGAGCAGTACTTC CASSYTPWRAGSYEQYF TRBJ2-7 NA TRBV6-5 NA 17
TGCGCCAGCAGCCACAGGGGACAGGGGGAGAACATGAACACTGAAGCTTTCTTT CASSHRGQGENMNTEAFF TRBJ1-1 TRBD1 TRBV4-1 NA 18
TGCGCCAGCAGCGTACTCGGGGTCGCGGGACAGCCCCAGCATTTT CASSVLGVAGQPQHF TRBJ1-5 NA TRBV5-1 NA 15
TGTGCCAGCAGCTTAGGTGGCCGTCGGGAGCAGTTCTTC CASSLGGRREQFF TRBJ2-1 NA TRBV7-3 NA 13
TGTGCCAGCTCACCACAGGGGGACACTGAAGCTTTCTTT CASSPQGDTEAFF TRBJ1-1 NA TRBV18 NA 13
TGTGCCAGCATGGCCCTAGGGACAGGACAGGATACGCAGTATTTT CASMALGTGQDTQYF TRBJ2-3 TRBD1 TRBV28 NA 15
TGCAGTGCTGGAGGACTAGCGGGAACGGACACCGGGGAGCTGTTTTTT CSAGGLAGTDTGELFF TRBJ2-2 TRBD2 TRBV20-1 NA 16
TGCAGTGCAAGGGTCCCGCCGGGGGACATTCAGTACTTC CSARVPPGDIQYF TRBJ2-4 NA TRBV20-1 NA 13
TGCGCCAGCAGCATGGCTAGCGGGCAAGAGACCCAGTACTTC CASSMASGQETQYF TRBJ2-5 TRBD2 TRBV5-1 NA 14
TGTGCCACCAGCATCAGAATGGACACTGAAGCTTTCTTT CATSIRMDTEAFF TRBJ1-1 NA TRBV15 NA 13
TGTGCCAGCTCACCAAACGCAGGGCGTCCTGGGGCCAACGTCCTGACTTTC CASSPNAGRPGANVLTF TRBJ2-6 NA TRBV18 NA 17
TGTGCCAGCAGCTTGTTTGGGGAGACCCAGTACTTC CASSLFGETQYF TRBJ2-5 NA TRBV7-8 NA 12
TGTGCCAGCTCGTCCGACACAGGAATTGCCTACGAGCAGTACTTC CASSSDTGIAYEQYF TRBJ2-7 NA TRBV18 NA 15
TGCGCCAGCAGCCAAGATAGGGCCGGATCCTACGAGCAGTACTTC CASSQDRAGSYEQYF TRBJ2-7 NA TRBV4-1 NA 15
TGCAGCGTTGAAGCCGCGGGAGGCTTCTCTTACGAGCAGTACTTC CSVEAAGGFSYEQYF TRBJ2-7 TRBD2 TRBV29-1 NA 15
TGTGCCAGCAGCGCCACGGACGGAGGGGAGACCCAGTACTTC CASSATDGGETQYF TRBJ2-5 NA TRBV9 once 14
TGTGCCCGAAGAAAGTCGAGCGGGAGAAGTTGGTTCTTC CARRKSSGRSWFF TRBJ2-1 TRBD2 TRBV30 NA 13
TGTGCCAGCAGTCCTAGCGGGACAGGGGGACGCATTCAGTACTTC CASSPSGTGGRIQYF TRBJ2-4 TRBD1 TRBV28 once 15
TGTGCCAGCAGCCAAAGACGGGGGATGAGGGAGTACACCGGGGAGCTGTTTTTT CASSQRRGMREYTGELFF TRBJ2-2 NA TRBV3-1 NA 18
TGTGCCAGCAGTGTGGCCCAACAAGAGACCCAGTACTTC CASSVAQQETQYF TRBJ2-5 NA TRBV2 NA 13
TGTGCCAGCAGCCCGGGGGCCCACAGGGGCGAGCAGTACTTC CASSPGAHRGEQYF TRBJ2-7 NA TRBV3-1 NA 14
TGTGCCAGCAGCTTAGGGGCTGGACAGGGGACCGGGGAGCTGTTTTTT CASSLGAGQGTGELFF TRBJ2-2 TRBD1 TRBV11-1 NA 16
TGCAGCGTGGTATCGGGATTGAAGACCTACGAGCAGTACTTC CSVVSGLKTYEQYF TRBJ2-7 NA TRBV29-1 NA 14
TGCAGTGCCGACGGGACTAACTACAATGAGCAGTTCTTC CSADGTNYNEQFF TRBJ2-1 TRBD2 TRBV20-1 NA 13
TGTGCCACCCAAACGGACCACAAAGGAGGTAATGAGCAGTTCTTC CATQTDHKGGNEQFF TRBJ2-1 NA TRBV15 NA 15
TGTGCCAGCAGCCAAGATGGGGCAGGGAATCAGCCCCAGCATTTT CASSQDGAGNQPQHF TRBJ1-5 NA TRBV3-1 NA 15
TGTGCCAGCAGCCTCCAGCGGGGCCTCACAGATACGCAGTATTTT CASSLQRGLTDTQYF TRBJ2-3 TRBD2 TRBV3-1 once 15
TGCAGCGTTGATTTGGGAGGGGAGACCCAGTACTTC CSVDLGGETQYF TRBJ2-5 TRBD2 TRBV29-1 NA 12